The 20 T cell receptor beta chains in this list originate from one sample, sequenced in a study of OX40 agonist ivuxolimab in advanced cancers. Clones were sequenced by immunoSEQ multiplex PCR, and TCRdb holds only the in-frame ones, with some missing. Of about 83,000 clones in the sample, more than 70% were seen once. Material: CD4+ or CD8+ T cells sorted from blood, obtained in a trial of the OX40 agonist ivuxolimab. The receptors originated from an adult with an advanced solid tumor such as melanoma, head and neck, liver or kidney cancer.

This clone has a handful of counts. The V and J genes are TRBV19 and TRBJ1-5; TRBD1 matches at 7 bases. Germline CDR1 reads LNHDA; CDR2 reads SQIVND (reference sequence). The CDR3 is 16 residues long. Trimming cost V 5 bases and J 0 bases; bases outside gene matches: 7. In DNA form, the CDR3 reads TGTGCCAGTAGTCTTCAGGGGGTTAATAGCAATCAGCCCCAGCATTTT. Translation: CASSLQGVNSNQPQHF.

The chain recombines TRBV28 with TRBJ1-1, with D possibly being TRBD1 (6 bases). From germline, CDR1 is MDHEN and CDR2 SYDVKM. Trimming pared 6 bases from V and 0 bases from J, leaving 14 bases between. The CDR3 extends over 15 amino acids. In DNA form, the CDR3 reads TGTGCCAGCAGGACAGGAACTTTATTGAACACTGAAGCTTTCTTT. This translates into CASRTGTLLNTEAFF.

The V call is TRBV29-1, the J call TRBJ1-2; D is uncertain. V was clipped by 0 bases and J by 5 bases, with 16 bases between them. From germline, CDR1 is SQVTM and CDR2 ANQGSEA. The CDR3 runs to 15 residues. CDR3 bases: TGCAGCGTTGAAGATCCCCAGGCCTCTTCTTATGGCTACACCTTC. As protein: CSVEDPQASSYGYTF.

This clone appeared once. V gene TRBV27 combines with J gene TRBJ2-1; D is undetermined. This CDR3 is 13 amino acids long. The germline V gene encodes CDR1 MNHEY and CDR2 SMNVEV (reference sequence). With 4 bases removed from V and 10 bases from J, the gap between germline ends came to 14 bases. CDR3 bases: TGTGCCAGCAGTTGGTCGTACTTGGGGGAGCAGTTCTTC. Translating it yields CASSWSYLGEQFF.

The chain joins TRBV4-1 to TRBJ2-3, with TRBD2 identical over 10 bases. This CDR3 is built from 14 residues. Germline loops: CDR1 MGHRA, CDR2 YSYEKL. The V segment lost 11 bases and the J segment 8 bases; nucleotides outside the gene matches: 13. CDR3 DNA: TGCGCCTCCCGGGGAGCGGGGGGGTTCAGTACGCAGTATTTT. Translated, it gives CASRGAGGFSTQYF.

The DNA of the CDR3 is TGTGCCAGCAGTTCAGGACTAGGGGGATGGGAGACCCAGTACTTC. It encodes CASSSGLGGWETQYF. The chain carries TRBV6-5 and TRBJ2-5; tentatively, D is TRBD2 (7 bases). Trimming shortened V by 4 bases and J by 5 bases, and 17 bases separated the two germline ends. Germline-derived CDR1 and CDR2 are MNHEY and SVGAGI. The CDR3 has 15 residues.

This sequence joins TRBV29-1 and TRBJ2-2; no clear D. V was cut by 2 bases and J by 7 bases, with 11 bases left in between. CDR1 is SQVTM and CDR2 is ANQGSEA in the germline V gene. The CDR3 runs to 13 residues. The CDR3 bases are TGCAGCGTTGAATTAGGAAGGGTCGGGGAGCTGTTTTTT. As protein: CSVELGRVGELFF.

The V call is TRBV28, the J call TRBJ2-7; possibly TRBD2 for D (5 bases). Germline loops: CDR1 MDHEN, CDR2 SYDVKM. V lost 8 bases and J lost 1, with 12 bases in between. This CDR3 has 13 residues. In DNA form, the CDR3 reads TGTGCCAGCCGGGGTACCCCTTCCTACGAGCAGTACTTC. Protein sequence: CASRGTPSYEQYF.

The rearrangement joins TRBV5-1 to TRBJ2-5; maybe TRBD2 (5 bases). The CDR3 contains 14 residues. Trimming removed 4 bases at V and 1 base at J, with 11 bases between. The germline gives CDR1 SGHRS, CDR2 YFSETQ. The CDR3 region is CASSQPGSQETQYF. The CDR3 nucleotides read TGCGCCAGCAGCCAACCGGGGTCCCAAGAGACCCAGTACTTC.

A single count supports this clone. The V gene is TRBV6-1, the J gene TRBJ2-2; 7 bases match TRBD1. Losses at the gene ends were 5 bases for V and 4 bases for J; bases not matched to a gene: 7. This CDR3 comprises 15 residues. Germline-derived CDR1 and CDR2 are MNHNS and SASEGT. CDR3: CASSSTGMGTGELFF. Written as DNA, the CDR3 is TGTGCCAGCAGTTCGACAGGGATGGGCACCGGGGAGCTGTTTTTT.

Of note for this clone: One junction end does not reproduce the germline sequence, and a read error may be involved. The J gene is TRBJ2-1, the V gene TRBV6-6; 8 nucleotides agree with TRBD1. This CDR3 comprises 13 residues. Germline CDR1 MNHNY, CDR2 SVGAGI (reference sequence). The CDR3 loop is CASSPQNGQGEIF. The CDR3 DNA is TGTGCCAGCAGTCCTCAAAATGGACAGGGCGAAATCTTC.

This clone appeared a few times. The chain has TRBV4-3 and TRBJ1-6, with D hard to call. The CDR3 runs to 14 residues. From germline, CDR1 is LGHNA and CDR2 YSLEER. V was trimmed by 4 bases and J by 5 bases, leaving 9 bases between them. CDR3 coding DNA: TGCGCCAGCAGCCCCGGAGACCATAATTCACCCCTCCACTTT. Protein: CASSPGDHNSPLHF.

This chain links TRBV7-2 with TRBJ2-3, with D uncertain. V lost 1 base and J lost 4, with 6 bases in between. This CDR3 is built from 13 residues. CDR1 is SGHTA and CDR2 is FQGNSA in the germline V gene. The CDR3 DNA follows: TGTGCCAGCAGCTTAGAATTCGCAGATACGCAGTATTTT. Translated, it gives CASSLEFADTQYF.

This chain connects TRBV5-4 to TRBJ2-7; TRBD1 matches 8 bases. In germline, CDR1 is SGHNT, CDR2 YYREEE (reference sequence). J was trimmed by 3 bases and V by 4 bases; bases with no gene match: 9. CDR3 length equals 15 residues. CDR3 loop: CASSRGQARDYEQYF. The CDR3, as DNA: TGTGCCAGCAGCCGGGGACAGGCCAGGGACTACGAGCAGTACTTC.

This chain links TRBV11-2 with TRBJ2-7, with a tentative D call TRBD2 (6 bases). V was shortened by 5 bases and J by 2 bases, with 13 bases between the two germline ends. Germline V lookup: CDR1 SGHAT, CDR2 FQNNGV. The CDR3 spans 14 residues. The CDR3 loop reads CASSPRDWAYEQYF. CDR3 in DNA: TGTGCCAGCAGCCCTCGGGACTGGGCCTACGAGCAGTACTTC.

V and J are TRBV5-6 and TRBJ1-2; TRBD1 aligns across 10 bases. Germline V gene sequence: CDR1 SGHDT, CDR2 YYEEEE. There are 18 residues in the CDR3. Trimming cost V 4 bases and J 6 bases; bases outside gene matches: 18. This chain's CDR3 is CASSIPPGQGVPLDGYTF. CDR3 DNA: TGTGCCAGCAGCATACCCCCAGGACAGGGGGTCCCTTTGGATGGCTACACCTTC.

Regarding this clone: Lacking the conserved final phenylalanine or tryptophan, this CDR3 likely reflects a read error. It is unclear where the CDR3 begins or ends on the DNA, so no DNA is shown, and the CDR3 is as TCRdb lists it. The genes are TRBV11-3 and TRBJ2-4. Looked up from germline, CDR1 is SGHNT and CDR2 is YENEEA. The CDR3 length equals 8 residues, ends included. CDR3 amino acids: CASSLGDL.

The chain uses TRBV18 and TRBJ1-1; D call uncertain. The CDR3 totals 15 residues. V was cut by 4 bases and J by 0 bases, with 12 bases left in between. Germline-derived CDR1 and CDR2 are KGHSH and LQKENI. The CDR3 DNA sequence: TGTGCCAGCTCACAAAGCGGGCGGGTGAACACTGAAGCTTTCTTT. Its translation: CASSQSGRVNTEAFF.

This clone was counted a single time. The V gene is TRBV6-5, the J gene TRBJ2-1, with unresolved D. Trimming pared 2 bases from V and 7 bases from J, leaving 3 bases between. The CDR3 has 11 amino acids. Germline V gene data show CDR1 as MNHEY and CDR2 as SVGAGI. CDR3 protein: CASSYLNEQFF. As DNA, the CDR3 is TGTGCCAGCAGTTACCTTAATGAGCAGTTCTTC.

The gene calls are TRBV6-4 and TRBJ1-1; 7 bases align to TRBD1. The CDR3 covers 11 residues. Germline-derived CDR1 and CDR2 are MRHNA and SNTAGT. Germline trimming cut 4 bases from V and 11 bases from J; bases unmatched to any gene: 4. The CDR3 sequence is CASSGQGKAFF. CDR3 DNA sequence: TGTGCCAGCAGTGGACAGGGAAAGGCTTTCTTT.